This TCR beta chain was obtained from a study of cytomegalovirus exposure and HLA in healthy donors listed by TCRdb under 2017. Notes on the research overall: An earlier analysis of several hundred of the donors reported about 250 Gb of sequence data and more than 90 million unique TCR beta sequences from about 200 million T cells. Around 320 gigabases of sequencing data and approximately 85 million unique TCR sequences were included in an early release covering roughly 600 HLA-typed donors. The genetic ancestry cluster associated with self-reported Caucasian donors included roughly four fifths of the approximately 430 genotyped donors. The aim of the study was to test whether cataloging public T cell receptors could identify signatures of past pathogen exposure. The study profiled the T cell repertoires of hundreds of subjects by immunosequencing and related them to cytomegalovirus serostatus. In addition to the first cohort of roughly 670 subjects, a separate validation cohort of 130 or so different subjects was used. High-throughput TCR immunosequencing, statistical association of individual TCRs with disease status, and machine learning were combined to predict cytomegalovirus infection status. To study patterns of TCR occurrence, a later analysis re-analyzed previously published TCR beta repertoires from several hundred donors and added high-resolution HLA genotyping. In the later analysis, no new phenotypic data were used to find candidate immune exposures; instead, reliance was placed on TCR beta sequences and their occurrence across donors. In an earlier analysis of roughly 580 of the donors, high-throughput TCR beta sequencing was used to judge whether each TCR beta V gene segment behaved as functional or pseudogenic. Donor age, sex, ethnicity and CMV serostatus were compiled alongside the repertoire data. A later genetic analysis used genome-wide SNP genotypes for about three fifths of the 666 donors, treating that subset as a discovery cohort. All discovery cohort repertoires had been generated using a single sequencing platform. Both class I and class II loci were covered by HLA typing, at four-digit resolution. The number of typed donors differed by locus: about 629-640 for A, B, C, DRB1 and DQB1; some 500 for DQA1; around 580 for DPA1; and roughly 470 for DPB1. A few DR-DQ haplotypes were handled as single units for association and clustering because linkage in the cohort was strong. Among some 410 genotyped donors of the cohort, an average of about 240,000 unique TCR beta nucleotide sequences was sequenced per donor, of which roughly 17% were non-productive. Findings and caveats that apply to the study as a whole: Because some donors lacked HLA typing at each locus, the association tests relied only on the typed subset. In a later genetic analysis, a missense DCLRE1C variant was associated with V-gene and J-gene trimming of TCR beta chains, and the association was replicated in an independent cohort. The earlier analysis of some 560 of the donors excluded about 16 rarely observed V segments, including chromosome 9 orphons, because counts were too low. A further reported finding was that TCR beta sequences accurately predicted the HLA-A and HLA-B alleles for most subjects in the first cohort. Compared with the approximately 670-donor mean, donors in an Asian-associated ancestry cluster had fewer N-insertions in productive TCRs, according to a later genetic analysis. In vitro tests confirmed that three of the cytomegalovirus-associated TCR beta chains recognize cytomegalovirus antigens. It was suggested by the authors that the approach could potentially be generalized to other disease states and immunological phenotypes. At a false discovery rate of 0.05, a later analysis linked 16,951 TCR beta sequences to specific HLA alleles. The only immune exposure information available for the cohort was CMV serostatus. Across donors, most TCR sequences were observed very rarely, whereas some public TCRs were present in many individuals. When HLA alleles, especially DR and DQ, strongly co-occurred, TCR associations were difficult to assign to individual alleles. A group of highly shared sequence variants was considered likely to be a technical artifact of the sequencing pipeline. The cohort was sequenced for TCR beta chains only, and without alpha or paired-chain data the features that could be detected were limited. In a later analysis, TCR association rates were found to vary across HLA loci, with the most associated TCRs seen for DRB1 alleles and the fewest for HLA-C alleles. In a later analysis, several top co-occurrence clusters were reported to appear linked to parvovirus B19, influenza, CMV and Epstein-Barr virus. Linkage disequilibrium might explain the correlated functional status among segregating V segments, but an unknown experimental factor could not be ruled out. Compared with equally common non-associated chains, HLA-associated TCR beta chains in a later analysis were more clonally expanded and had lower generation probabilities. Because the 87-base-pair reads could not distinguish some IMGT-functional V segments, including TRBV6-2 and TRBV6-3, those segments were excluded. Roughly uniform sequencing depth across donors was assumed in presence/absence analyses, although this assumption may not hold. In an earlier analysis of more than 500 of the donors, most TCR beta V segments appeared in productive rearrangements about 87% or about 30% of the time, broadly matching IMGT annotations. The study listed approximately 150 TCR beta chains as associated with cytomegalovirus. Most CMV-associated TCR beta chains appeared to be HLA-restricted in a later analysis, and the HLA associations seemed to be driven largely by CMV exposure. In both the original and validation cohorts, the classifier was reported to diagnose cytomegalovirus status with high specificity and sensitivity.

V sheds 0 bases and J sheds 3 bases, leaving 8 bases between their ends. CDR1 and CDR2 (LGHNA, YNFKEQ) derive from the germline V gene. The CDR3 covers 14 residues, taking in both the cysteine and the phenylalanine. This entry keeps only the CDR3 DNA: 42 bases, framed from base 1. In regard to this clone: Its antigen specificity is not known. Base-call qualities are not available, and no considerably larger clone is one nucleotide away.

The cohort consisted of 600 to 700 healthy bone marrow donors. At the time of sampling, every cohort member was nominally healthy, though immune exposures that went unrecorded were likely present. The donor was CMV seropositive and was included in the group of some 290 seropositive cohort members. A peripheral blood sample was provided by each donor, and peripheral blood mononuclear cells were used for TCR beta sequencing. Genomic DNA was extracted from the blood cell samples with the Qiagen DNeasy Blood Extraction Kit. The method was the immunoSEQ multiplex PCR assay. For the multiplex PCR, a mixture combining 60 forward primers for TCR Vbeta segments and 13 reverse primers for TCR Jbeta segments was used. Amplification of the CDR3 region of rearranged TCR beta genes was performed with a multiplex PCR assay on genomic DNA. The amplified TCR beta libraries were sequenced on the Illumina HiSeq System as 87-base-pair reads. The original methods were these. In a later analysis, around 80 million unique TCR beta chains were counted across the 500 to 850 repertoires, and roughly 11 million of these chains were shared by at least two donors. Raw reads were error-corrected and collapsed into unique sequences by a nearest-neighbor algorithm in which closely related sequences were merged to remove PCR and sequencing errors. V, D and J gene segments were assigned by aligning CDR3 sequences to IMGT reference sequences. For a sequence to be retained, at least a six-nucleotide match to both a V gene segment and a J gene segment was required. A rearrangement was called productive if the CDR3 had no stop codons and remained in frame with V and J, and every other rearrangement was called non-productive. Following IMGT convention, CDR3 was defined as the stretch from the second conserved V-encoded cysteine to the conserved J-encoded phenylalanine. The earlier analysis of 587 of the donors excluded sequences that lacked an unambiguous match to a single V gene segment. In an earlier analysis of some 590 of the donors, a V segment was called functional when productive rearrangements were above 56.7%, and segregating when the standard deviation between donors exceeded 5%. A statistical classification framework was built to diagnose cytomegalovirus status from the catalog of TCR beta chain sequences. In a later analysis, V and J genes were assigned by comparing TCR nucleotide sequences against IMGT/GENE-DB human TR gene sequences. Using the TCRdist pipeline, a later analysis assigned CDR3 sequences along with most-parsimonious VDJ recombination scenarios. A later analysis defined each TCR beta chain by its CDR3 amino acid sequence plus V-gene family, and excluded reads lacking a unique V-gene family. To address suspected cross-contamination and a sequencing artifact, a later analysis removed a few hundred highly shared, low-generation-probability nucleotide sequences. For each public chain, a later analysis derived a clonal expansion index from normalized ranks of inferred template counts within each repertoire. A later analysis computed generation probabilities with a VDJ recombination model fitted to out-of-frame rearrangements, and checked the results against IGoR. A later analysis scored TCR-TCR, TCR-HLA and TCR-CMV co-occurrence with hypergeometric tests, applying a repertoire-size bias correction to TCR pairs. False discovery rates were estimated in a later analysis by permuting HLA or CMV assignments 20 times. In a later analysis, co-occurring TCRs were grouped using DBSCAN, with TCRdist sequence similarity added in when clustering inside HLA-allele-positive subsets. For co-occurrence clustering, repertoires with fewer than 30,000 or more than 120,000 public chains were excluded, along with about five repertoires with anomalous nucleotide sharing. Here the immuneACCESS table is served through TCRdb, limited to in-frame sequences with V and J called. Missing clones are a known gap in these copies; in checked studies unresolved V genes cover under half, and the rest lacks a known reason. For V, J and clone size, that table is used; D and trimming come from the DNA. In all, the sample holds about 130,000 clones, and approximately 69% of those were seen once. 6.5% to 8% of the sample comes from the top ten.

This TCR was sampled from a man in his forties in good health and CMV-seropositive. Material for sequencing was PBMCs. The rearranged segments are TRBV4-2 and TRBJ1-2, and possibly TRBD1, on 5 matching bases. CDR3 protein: CASSQDVGDYGYTF. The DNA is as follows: TGTGCCAGCAGCCAAGATGTAGGGGACTATGGCTACACCTTC.